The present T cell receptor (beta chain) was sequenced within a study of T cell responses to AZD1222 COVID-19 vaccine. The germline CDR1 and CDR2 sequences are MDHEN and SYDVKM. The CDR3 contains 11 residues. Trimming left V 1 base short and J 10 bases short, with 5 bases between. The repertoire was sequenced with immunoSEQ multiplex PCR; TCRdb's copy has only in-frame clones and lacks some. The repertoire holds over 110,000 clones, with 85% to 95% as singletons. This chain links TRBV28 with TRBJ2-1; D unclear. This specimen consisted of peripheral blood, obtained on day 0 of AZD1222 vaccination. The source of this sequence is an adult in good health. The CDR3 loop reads CASSLSWEQFF. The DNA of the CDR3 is TGTGCCAGCAGTTTATCTTGGGAGCAGTTCTTC.